This TCR beta chain was retrieved from a study of cytomegalovirus exposure and HLA in healthy donors. It was with 60 Vbeta and 13 Jbeta primers that the PCR ran. The method was immunoSEQ multiplex PCR; TCRdb's version includes in-frame clones alone and lacks a portion of them. The top ten clones hold about 2.3% of a sample with 85,000 to 95,000 clones, around 8% of them seen once. Findings and caveats of the study: One later analysis reportedly identified an Asian-associated ancestry cluster that showed fewer N-insertions than the roughly 620-donor mean. It has been reported that TCR beta sequences accurately predicted the HLA-A and HLA-B alleles of most subjects.

A note on this clone: The antigen is not known.

Germline V CDR1 and CDR2: MDHEN, SYDVKM. Trimming removed 3 bases from V and 4 bases from J; junction bases left unmatched: 5. The CDR3 length is 15 residues. This receptor was identified in a man aged 50 to 60 in good health and CMV-seronegative. The V and J genes are TRBV28 and TRBJ2-5; 10 bases are a match to TRBD1. The sequenced sample consisted of PBMCs. The DNA of the CDR3 is TGTGCCAGCAGTTTGACAGGGGGCGCGGTAGAGACCCAGTACTTC. Residues: CASSLTGGAVETQYF. Full variable domain (missing parts from reference TRBV28 and TRBJ2-5): DVKVTQSSRYLVKRTGEKVFLECVQDMDHENMFWYRQDPGLGLRLIYFSYDVKMKEKGDIPEGYSVSREKKERFSLILESASTNQTSMYLCASSLTGGAVETQYFGPGTRLLVL.